This is a list of T cell receptor beta chains from one sample in a study of CD8 T cells in ankylosing spondylitis. Using its own MiXCR run on the 5' RACE reads, TCRdb lists one record per CDR3 protein. This sample has fewer than 200,000 distinct CDR3 sequences; 18% occur once, and the top ten carry around 4.7%. Sequenced: blood, either unsorted or a sorted T cell fraction (not recorded which). These TCRs come from a male donor under 35 with ankylosing spondylitis or in good health (not recorded which). CDR3s include the opening cysteine and the closing phenylalanine or tryptophan. A D gene is named only where the DNA matches it firmly. Rows give clone size only sometimes, using once, few, many, or a class for an expanded clone.

D: TRBD1; V: TRBV24-1; J: TRBJ2-3; size: NA; DNA: TGTGCCACCAGTGAGACAGGGGTTGCAGATACGCAGTATTTT; CDR3: CATSETGVADTQYF
D: NA; V: TRBV20-1; J: TRBJ2-3; size: NA; DNA: TGCAGTGCCGAAACCGGGGAAGGCACAGATACGCAGTATTTT; CDR3: CSAETGEGTDTQYF
D: NA; V: TRBV9; J: TRBJ2-3; size: many; DNA: TGTGCCAGCAGCGTAGCGGGCCCGGGGGATACGCAGTATTTT; CDR3: CASSVAGPGDTQYF
D: NA; V: TRBV18; J: TRBJ2-3; size: many; DNA: TGTGCCAGCTCCGCGGCGGGCGGCACAGATACGCAGTATTTT; CDR3: CASSAAGGTDTQYF
D: TRBD2; V: TRBV20-1; J: TRBJ2-7; size: NA; DNA: TGCAGTGCTAGTAACCTAGCGGGAGAGAGCGAGCAGTACTTC; CDR3: CSASNLAGESEQYF
D: TRBD1; V: TRBV29-1; J: TRBJ2-4; size: many; DNA: TGCAGCGTTGCATCAGGGGGTCCCAAAAACATTCAGTACTTC; CDR3: CSVASGGPKNIQYF
D: NA; V: TRBV24-1; J: TRBJ2-1; size: many; DNA: TGTGCCACCCGGGCGGGATCGGAGCAGTTCTTC; CDR3: CATRAGSEQFF
D: NA; V: TRBV24-1; J: TRBJ2-3; size: many; DNA: TGTGCCACCAGTGATTTCTCTAGTGAGGGCACAGATACGCAGTATTTT; CDR3: CATSDFSSEGTDTQYF
D: NA; V: TRBV5-6; J: TRBJ1-5; size: many; DNA: TGTGCCAGCAGCGTCTGGAGTGGACACTTTAGCAATCAGCCCCAGCATTTT; CDR3: CASSVWSGHFSNQPQHF
D: TRBD1; V: TRBV25-1; J: TRBJ2-1; size: many; DNA: TGTGCCAGCAGTGAAATGGGTATGGGACAGCAAGAGCAGTTCTTC; CDR3: CASSEMGMGQQEQFF
D: TRBD2; V: TRBV7-2; J: TRBJ2-1; size: NA; DNA: TGTGCCAGCAGGCAAGCGGGAGATGAGCAGTTCTTC; CDR3: CASRQAGDEQFF
D: NA; V: TRBV20-1; J: TRBJ1-4; size: many; DNA: TGCAGTGCGGGGCTTCGGATGGGCGAAAAACTGTTTTTT; CDR3: CSAGLRMGEKLFF
D: TRBD2; V: TRBV7-2; J: TRBJ2-2; size: NA; DNA: TGTGCCAGCACCGGAGCGGGAGCTCGGGTCGGGGAGCTGTTTTTT; CDR3: CASTGAGARVGELFF
D: NA; V: TRBV5-1; J: TRBJ2-7; size: many; DNA: TGCGCCAGCAGCACCGGACAGAAAAGCTCCTACGAGCAGTACTTC; CDR3: CASSTGQKSSYEQYF
D: TRBD2; V: TRBV24-1; J: TRBJ2-1; size: many; DNA: TGTGCCACCAGTGGACTAGCGGGGTACAATGAGCAGTTCTTC; CDR3: CATSGLAGYNEQFF
D: TRBD2; V: TRBV19; J: TRBJ2-2; size: NA; DNA: TGTGCCACGGGACTAGCGGGAGTCACCGGGGAGCTGTTTTTT; CDR3: CATGLAGVTGELFF
D: NA; V: TRBV7-2; J: TRBJ1-1; size: NA; DNA: TGTGCCAGCAGCTTAGCAGGTTTCGGGGGCACTGAAGCTTTCTTT; CDR3: CASSLAGFGGTEAFF
D: TRBD2; V: TRBV25-1; J: TRBJ2-1; size: many; DNA: TGTGCCAGCAGGGACGGAGGGAGGGTAAGGAATGAGCAGTTCTTC; CDR3: CASRDGGRVRNEQFF
D: TRBD1; V: TRBV18; J: TRBJ1-1; size: once; DNA: TGTGCCAGCTCACCACTGGGACCCGGGACAGGGAACACTGAAGCTTTCTTT; CDR3: CASSPLGPGTGNTEAFF
D: NA; V: TRBV6-6; J: TRBJ1-1; size: many; DNA: TGTGCCAGCAGGGGGTATGAAGCTTTCTTT; CDR3: CASRGYEAFF
D: NA; V: TRBV28; J: TRBJ1-1; size: many; DNA: TGTGCCAGCAGTTCCAGACCTAACACTGAAGCTTTCTTT; CDR3: CASSSRPNTEAFF
D: TRBD2; V: TRBV20-1; J: TRBJ2-7; size: many; DNA: TGCAGTGCTAGAGACCCTCGGGGGGGGGTCTACGAGCAGTACTTC; CDR3: CSARDPRGGVYEQYF
D: NA; V: TRBV5-6; J: TRBJ1-1; size: many; DNA: TGTGCCAGCACCCGAAGGGCATACGTAATGGCTGAAGCTTTCTTT; CDR3: CASTRRAYVMAEAFF
D: TRBD2; V: TRBV4-3; J: TRBJ2-6; size: many; DNA: TGCGCCAGCAGCCAAGGGACTAGCGGTTACTCTGGGGCCAACGTCCTGACTTTC; CDR3: CASSQGTSGYSGANVLTF
D: NA; V: TRBV14; J: TRBJ1-1; size: many; DNA: TGTGCCAGCAGCCAAGTAAGGAAACTGGGGGAAGCTTTCTTT; CDR3: CASSQVRKLGEAFF
D: NA; V: TRBV29-1; J: TRBJ1-4; size: many; DNA: TGCAGCGTTGTTCTCCCGGAGGCAGGGATAGGGGAAAAACTGTTTTTT; CDR3: CSVVLPEAGIGEKLFF
D: TRBD2; V: TRBV7-9; J: TRBJ2-1; size: few; DNA: TGTGCCAGCAGCCCTTGGACTAGCGGGAGTACCTACAGCGATGAGCAGTTCTTC; CDR3: CASSPWTSGSTYSDEQFF
D: NA; V: TRBV18; J: TRBJ2-1; size: NA; DNA: TGTGCCAGCTCACCACGGCAGAACAATGAGCAGTTCTTC; CDR3: CASSPRQNNEQFF
D: TRBD1; V: TRBV12-3/TRBV12-4; J: TRBJ2-1; size: NA; DNA: TGTGCCAGCAGCCCCCGGGGCAGGGGGCATGAGCAGTTCTTC; CDR3: CASSPRGRGHEQFF
D: NA; V: TRBV29-1; J: TRBJ1-1; size: NA; DNA: TGCAGCGTGGGGACCCACACTGAAGCTTTCTTT; CDR3: CSVGTHTEAFF
D: TRBD1; V: TRBV27; J: TRBJ2-2; size: many; DNA: TGTGCCAGCAGTAAGACAGGGGGCACCGGGGAGCTGTTTTTT; CDR3: CASSKTGGTGELFF
D: NA; V: TRBV14; J: TRBJ2-1; size: many; DNA: TGTGCCAGCAGCCAAGATTTGGGTAGTGAGCAGTTCTTC; CDR3: CASSQDLGSEQFF
D: NA; V: TRBV20-1; J: TRBJ1-1; size: NA; DNA: TGCAGTGCCAAGTTCCAGGACCACACTGAAGCTTTCTTT; CDR3: CSAKFQDHTEAFF
D: TRBD2; V: TRBV5-1; J: TRBJ2-1; size: many; DNA: TGCGCCAGCAGCTTGGCAGCGGGAATTTACAATGAGCAGTTCTTC; CDR3: CASSLAAGIYNEQFF
D: TRBD2; V: TRBV20-1; J: TRBJ2-1; size: many; DNA: TGCAGTGCTCATGGACTAGCGAGCTCCTACAATGAGCAGTTCTTC; CDR3: CSAHGLASSYNEQFF
D: NA; V: TRBV20-1; J: TRBJ2-5; size: many; DNA: TGCAGTGCTCCCACCATACTTAGGGGGACGGGAGAGACCCAGTACTTC; CDR3: CSAPTILRGTGETQYF
D: TRBD1; V: TRBV7-9; J: TRBJ1-1; size: many; DNA: TGTGCCAGCAGCCCGGGACAGGGGGCAATTCCTGAAGCTTTCTTT; CDR3: CASSPGQGAIPEAFF
D: TRBD1; V: TRBV3-1; J: TRBJ2-2; size: many; DNA: TGTGCCAGCAGCCAAGACCTACAGGGGGCTAGGAACACCGGGGAGCTGTTTTTT; CDR3: CASSQDLQGARNTGELFF
D: NA; V: TRBV9; J: TRBJ2-3; size: many; DNA: TGTGCCAGCAGCGTAGAAGGCCAAAAAGATACGCAGTATTTT; CDR3: CASSVEGQKDTQYF